The source of this T cell receptor (beta chain) is a study of cytomegalovirus exposure and HLA in healthy donors (dated by TCRdb to about 2017). With respect to the entire study: An earlier analysis of approximately 600 of the donors reported about 250 Gb of sequence data and 117 million unique TCR beta sequences from about 180 million T cells. An early release that covered about 600 HLA-typed donors contained about 300 gigabases of sequencing data and 70 million to 100 million unique TCR sequences. Of the roughly 420 genotyped donors, more than 75% were placed in the genetic ancestry cluster associated with self-reported Caucasian donors. The study aimed to test whether cataloging public T cell receptors could reveal signatures of past pathogen exposure. The T cell repertoires of around 730 subjects were profiled by immunosequencing and related to cytomegalovirus serostatus. Along with the approximately 620-subject first cohort, a separate validation cohort of 120 different subjects was used. To predict cytomegalovirus infection status, the study brought together high-throughput TCR immunosequencing, statistical association of individual TCRs with disease status, and machine learning. In a later analysis, previously published TCR beta repertoires from fewer than 750 donors were re-analyzed and high-resolution HLA genotyping was added so that TCR occurrence patterns could be studied. The later analysis used no new phenotypic data to find candidate immune exposures, relying instead on TCR beta sequences and their occurrence across donors. In an earlier analysis of roughly 580 of the donors, high-throughput TCR beta sequencing was used to judge whether each TCR beta V gene segment behaved as functional or pseudogenic. Donor age, sex, ethnicity and CMV serostatus were compiled alongside the repertoire data. Genome-wide SNP genotypes for about 65% of the roughly 670 donors were used in a later genetic analysis, which treated that subset as a discovery cohort. Every discovery cohort repertoire had been produced on one sequencing platform. Class I and class II HLA loci were covered by the typing at four-digit resolution. Typing coverage varied by locus: roughly 629-630 donors for A, B, C, DRB1 and DQB1; approximately 520 for DQA1; approximately 570 for DPA1; 450 to 480 for DPB1. Roughly 5 DR-DQ haplotypes were handled as single units for association and clustering, since linkage in the cohort was strong. Across about 370 genotyped donors of the cohort, an average of approximately 220,000 unique TCR beta nucleotide sequences per donor were sequenced, and approximately 19% of those sequences were non-productive. What the study reported, not specific to this receptor: Seventeen rarely observed V segments, including chromosome 9 orphons, were excluded from the earlier analysis of about 500 of the donors because counts were too low. In both the original and validation cohorts, the classifier was reported to diagnose cytomegalovirus status with high specificity and sensitivity. Linkage disequilibrium might explain the correlated functional status among segregating V segments, but an unknown experimental factor could not be ruled out. According to a later analysis, most CMV-associated TCR beta chains appeared to be HLA-restricted, and the HLA associations seemed to be driven largely by CMV exposure. Only TCR beta chains were sequenced in this cohort, and the absence of alpha or paired-chain data limited detectable features. When HLA alleles, especially DR and DQ, strongly co-occurred, attributing TCR associations to individual alleles was difficult. For the cohort, immune exposure information was limited to CMV serostatus. Across donors, most TCR sequences were observed very rarely, whereas some public TCRs were present in many individuals. Some IMGT-functional V segments, including TRBV6-2 and TRBV6-3, could not be told apart with the 87-base-pair reads, so those segments were excluded. A later genetic analysis reported fewer N-insertions in productive TCRs among donors in an Asian-associated ancestry cluster than the approximately 700-donor mean. A later analysis associated 15,000 to 20,000 TCR beta sequences with specific HLA alleles at a false discovery rate of 0.05. According to a later analysis, parvovirus B19, influenza, CMV and Epstein-Barr virus appeared linked to several top co-occurrence clusters. In a later analysis, TCR association rates were found to vary across HLA loci, with the most associated TCRs seen for DRB1 alleles and the fewest for HLA-C alleles. The study gave a list of about 160 TCR beta chains associated with cytomegalovirus. In vitro tests confirmed that a few of the cytomegalovirus-associated TCR beta chains recognize cytomegalovirus antigens. Compared with equally common non-associated chains, HLA-associated TCR beta chains in a later analysis were more clonally expanded and had lower generation probabilities. The authors suggested that the approach could potentially be generalized to other disease states and immunological phenotypes. A further reported finding was that TCR beta sequences accurately predicted the HLA-A and HLA-B alleles for most subjects in the first cohort. The presence/absence analyses assumed that sequencing depth was roughly uniform across donors, and that assumption may not be true. A later genetic analysis associated a missense DCLRE1C variant with V-gene and J-gene trimming of TCR beta chains, and an independent cohort replicated the association. An earlier analysis of approximately 500 of the donors showed that most TCR beta V segments appeared in productive rearrangements either about 87% or about 30% of the time, which broadly matched IMGT annotations. Because HLA typing was missing for some donors at each locus, association tests included only the typed subset. A cluster of highly shared sequence variants was judged likely to be a technical artifact of the sequencing pipeline.

V is pruned by 3 bases and J by 2 bases, leaving 6 bases of the junction without a gene match. The CDR3, from cysteine to phenylalanine, totals 16 residues. Just CDR3 DNA is preserved here, 48 bases in frame from base 1. Taken from the germline V gene (reference sequence), the CDR1 and CDR2 loops are LNHDA and SQIVND. In total, over 600 healthy bone marrow donors made up the cohort. All cohort members were sampled while nominally healthy, although unrecorded immune exposures were likely present. The donor tested CMV seronegative and was one of the 352 seronegative cohort members. A peripheral blood sample was collected from each donor, and TCR beta sequencing was performed on peripheral blood mononuclear cells. Genomic DNA extraction from the blood cell samples was performed with the Qiagen DNeasy Blood Extraction Kit. As to this clone: It has no known antigen specificity. The record has no base qualities; no much larger clone is one base away.

Preparation of the library involved the immunoSEQ multiplex PCR assay. A mixture of 60 forward primers for TCR Vbeta segments and 13 reverse primers for TCR Jbeta segments was used in the multiplex PCR. The CDR3 region of rearranged TCR beta genes was amplified from genomic DNA by a multiplex PCR assay. On the Illumina HiSeq System, the amplified TCR beta libraries were sequenced as 87-base-pair reads. The source study handled its data this way. In a later analysis, roughly 80 million unique TCR beta chains were counted across the 690 or so repertoires, and around 10 million of these chains were shared by at least two donors. Raw reads were error-corrected and collapsed into unique sequences by a nearest-neighbor algorithm in which closely related sequences were merged to remove PCR and sequencing errors. CDR3 sequences were aligned to IMGT reference sequences to assign V, D and J gene segments. For a sequence to be retained, a match of at least six nucleotides to both a V gene segment and a J gene segment was required. A rearrangement counted as productive if the CDR3 had no stop codons and remained in frame with V and J, and every other rearrangement counted as non-productive. CDR3 was defined by IMGT convention, running from the second conserved V-encoded cysteine to the conserved J-encoded phenylalanine. Sequences without an unambiguous match to a single V gene segment were excluded from the earlier analysis of approximately 600 of the donors. An earlier analysis of about 600 of the donors called V segments functional above 56.7% productive rearrangements and segregating when the between-donor standard deviation exceeded 5%. A statistical classification framework was developed to diagnose cytomegalovirus status using the catalog of TCR beta chain sequences. A later analysis assigned V and J genes by comparing TCR nucleotide sequences with IMGT/GENE-DB human TR gene sequences. A later analysis assigned CDR3 sequences and most-parsimonious VDJ recombination scenarios with the TCRdist pipeline. In a later analysis, each TCR beta chain was defined by its CDR3 amino acid sequence together with its V-gene family, and reads lacking a unique V-gene family were excluded. In a later analysis, 450 to 600 highly shared, low-generation-probability nucleotide sequences were removed to address suspected cross-contamination and a sequencing artifact. In a later analysis, a clonal expansion index was calculated for each public chain from normalized within-repertoire ranks of inferred template counts. In a later analysis, generation probabilities were computed using a VDJ recombination model fitted to out-of-frame rearrangements, and the results were checked against IGoR. In a later analysis, TCR-TCR, TCR-HLA and TCR-CMV co-occurrence was scored with hypergeometric tests, and a repertoire-size bias correction was applied to TCR pairs. A later analysis estimated false discovery rates by permuting HLA or CMV assignments 20 times. In a later analysis, co-occurring TCRs were grouped using DBSCAN, and TCRdist sequence similarity was added for clustering within HLA-allele-positive subsets. Repertoires with fewer than 30,000 or more than 120,000 public chains, plus five repertoires with anomalous nucleotide sharing, were excluded from co-occurrence clustering. Not all clones reach the TCRdb copy of this immuneACCESS table, which keeps in-frame sequences only. Checked studies attribute under half of the gap to unresolved V genes and leave the rest unexplained. For V, J and clone size, that table is used; D and trimming come from the DNA. The sample table contains some 270,000 clones; only one count was recorded for nearly 95% of them. Of the sample, roughly 1.5% is held by the ten largest clones.

The receptor comes from a girl aged 2-10 years in good health and CMV-seronegative. The V gene is TRBV19 and the J gene is TRBJ2-3, with 9 middle bases fitting TRBD2. Specimen: PBMCs. The DNA sequence is as follows: TGTGCCAGTAGTATCCTGGCTAGCGGGACCACAGATACGCAGTATTTT. It translates as CASSILASGTTDTQYF.